A selection of T cell receptor beta chains follows, all from one sample in a study of vaccination and CD4 T cells after COVID-19. MiXCR was run by TCRdb on the PCR reads, yielding one entry per CDR3 protein. The sample yields about 15,000 distinct CDR3 sequences, 48% seen once. For these receptors, no antigen is known. The material sequenced was CD4+ T cells from blood, cultured in vitro. These receptors all stem from a human donor who had recovered from COVID-19. Each CDR3 is given with its conserved first and last residue. D genes are given only for firm matches. A row's size may be missing; if present it is once, few, many or a size class.

J: TRBJ2-7; V: TRBV19; size: -; D: -; CDR3: CASSRQGILPAYEQYF; DNA: TGTGCCAGTAGTCGGCAGGGTATTCTTCCTGCGTACGAGCAGTACTTC
J: TRBJ2-2; V: TRBV20-1; size: -; D: TRBD2; CDR3: CSARPPGLAGVLGTGELFF; DNA: TGCAGTGCTAGACCACCGGGACTAGCGGGAGTTTTGGGGACTGGGGAGCTGTTTTTT
J: TRBJ1-1; V: TRBV6-1; size: few; D: -; CDR3: CASSSRQGRTEAFF; DNA: TGTGCCAGCTCATCACGGCAGGGTCGCACTGAAGCTTTCTTT
J: TRBJ2-7; V: TRBV20-1; size: -; D: TRBD1; CDR3: CSARGPDRGHREQYF; DNA: TGCAGTGCTAGAGGTCCCGACAGGGGGCACAGGGAGCAGTACTTC
J: TRBJ1-2; V: TRBV6-4; size: -; D: -; CDR3: CASSDPGLNYGYTF; DNA: TGTGCCAGCAGTGACCCGGGCCTTAACTATGGCTACACCTTC
J: TRBJ2-7; V: TRBV2; size: -; D: TRBD1; CDR3: CASSSTGGYEQYF; DNA: TGTGCCAGCAGTAGCACAGGGGGCTACGAGCAGTACTTC
J: TRBJ1-2; V: TRBV6-5; size: few; D: -; CDR3: CASSSQGHGYTF; DNA: TGTGCCAGCAGTTCTCAGGGTCATGGCTACACCTTC
J: TRBJ1-2; V: TRBV7-9; size: few; D: -; CDR3: CASSHGTSLPRGYGYTF; DNA: TGTGCCAGCAGCCACGGGACAAGTCTTCCTCGGGGCTATGGCTACACCTTC
J: TRBJ2-2; V: TRBV2; size: -; D: TRBD2; CDR3: CASSGGSGMAGELFF; DNA: TGTGCCAGCAGTGGCGGTAGCGGGATGGCCGGGGAGCTGTTTTTT
J: TRBJ1-2; V: TRBV6-5; size: -; D: -; CDR3: CASSYVWVQNNYGYTF; DNA: TGTGCCAGCAGTTACGTGTGGGTACAGAATAACTATGGCTACACCTTC